This is a list of T cell receptor beta chains from one sample in a study of blood T cell repertoires in COVID-19. Assay: immunoSEQ multiplex PCR; the TCRdb copy retains only in-frame clones and omits some. The table shows fewer than 150,000 clones, with roughly 85% occurring only once. The sequencing sample was made of peripheral blood. Every receptor here comes from a human donor in a cohort sampled during active COVID-19. The CDR3 runs from the conserved cysteine through the conserved F or W. The D gene is left open where the match is weak. Not all rows give a size; the values are once, few, many and, for expanded clones, a class.

J gene | clone size | D gene | V gene | CDR3 protein | CDR3 DNA
TRBJ2-5 | few | TRBD2 | TRBV4-1 | CASSHPPTSGETQYF | TGCGCCAGCAGCCATCCCCCGACTAGCGGAGAGACCCAGTACTTC
TRBJ1-2 | NA | NA | TRBV7-9 | CASSVGSGQRDYGYTF | TGTGCCAGCAGCGTGGGCTCTGGACAGCGCGACTATGGCTACACCTTC
TRBJ2-1 | few | TRBD2 | TRBV6-2/TRBV6-3 | CASSQSLAGKTNIEQFF | TGTGCCAGCAGTCAGTCACTAGCGGGGAAGACCAATATTGAGCAGTTCTTC
TRBJ1-1 | NA | NA | TRBV9 | CASSVETGGRTEAFF | TGTGCCAGCAGCGTAGAGACGGGGGGGCGTACTGAAGCTTTCTTT
TRBJ2-2 | NA | TRBD2 | TRBV4-3 | CASSQDLASGNTGELFF | TGCGCCAGCAGCCAAGATCTGGCTAGCGGTAACACCGGGGAGCTGTTTTTT
TRBJ2-3 | NA | TRBD2 | TRBV6-5 | CASSYLTSGGTDTQYF | TGTGCCAGCAGTTACCTCACTAGCGGGGGCACAGATACGCAGTATTTT
TRBJ1-2 | NA | NA | TRBV10-3 | CAISGDRPNYGYTF | TGTGCCATCAGTGGAGACAGGCCGAACTATGGCTACACCTTC
TRBJ2-5 | NA | TRBD2 | TRBV7-2 | CASSLVTSGGAETQYF | TGTGCCAGCAGCTTAGTTACGAGCGGGGGCGCGGAGACCCAGTACTTC
TRBJ1-2 | NA | TRBD1 | TRBV28 | CASSHPMGQGTYGYTF | TGTGCCAGCAGTCACCCCATGGGACAGGGGACCTATGGCTACACCTTC
TRBJ2-2 | few | NA | TRBV7-2 | CASSHGGNTGELFF | TGTGCCAGCTCCCACGGGGGGAACACCGGGGAGCTGTTTTTT
TRBJ2-1 | NA | NA | TRBV2 | CASSMSTLNEQFF | TGTGCCAGCAGTATGAGTACCTTAAATGAGCAGTTCTTC
TRBJ1-4 | NA | TRBD1 | TRBV5-1 | CASSSRTGGEKLFF | TGCGCCAGCAGCTCCCGGACAGGGGGCGAAAAACTGTTTTTT
TRBJ2-1 | NA | TRBD2 | TRBV19 | CASSIRLARGSYNEQFF | TGTGCCAGTAGTATAAGACTAGCGAGAGGCTCCTACAATGAGCAGTTCTTC
TRBJ2-3 | NA | TRBD2 | TRBV24-1 | CATRTSGRTDTQYF | TGTGCCACCAGAACTAGCGGGAGAACAGATACGCAGTATTTT
TRBJ2-1 | NA | NA | TRBV19 | CASSTIRLVARNEQFF | TGTGCCAGTAGTACAATCCGCCTAGTTGCTCGCAATGAGCAGTTCTTC
TRBJ1-1 | NA | TRBD1 | TRBV7-2 | CASSFQGGAEAFF | TGTGCCAGCAGCTTCCAGGGGGGCGCTGAAGCTTTCTTT
TRBJ2-7 | NA | NA | TRBV9 | CASSVSGVRGHEQYF | TGTGCCAGCAGCGTATCCGGGGTAAGAGGCCACGAGCAGTACTTC
TRBJ1-3 | NA | TRBD1 | TRBV5-1 | CASSPGTEAGNTIYF | TGCGCCAGCAGCCCCGGGACAGAGGCTGGAAACACCATATATTTT
TRBJ2-5 | few | TRBD1 | TRBV7-9 | CASSPGQVETQYF | TGTGCCAGCAGTCCGGGACAGGTAGAGACCCAGTACTTC
TRBJ1-1 | NA | NA | TRBV12-3/TRBV12-4 | CASSFGQTTEAFF | TGTGCCAGCAGTTTTGGGCAGACGACTGAAGCTTTCTTT
TRBJ2-1 | NA | TRBD2 | TRBV30 | CAWSGDRGLAVHDNEQFF | TGTGCCTGGAGTGGGGACCGGGGCCTAGCGGTTCACGACAATGAGCAGTTCTTC
TRBJ1-1 | few | NA | TRBV7-9 | CASSLSRGTEAFF | TGTGCCAGCAGCTTGTCACGGGGCACTGAAGCTTTCTTT
TRBJ2-1 | NA | TRBD2 | TRBV9 | CASTLGGSYNEQFF | TGTGCCAGCACCCTTGGCGGGAGCTACAATGAGCAGTTCTTC
TRBJ1-2 | NA | TRBD1 | TRBV5-1 | CASSLAGGRGYTF | TGCGCCAGCAGCTTGGCAGGGGGTAGGGGCTACACCTTC
TRBJ1-5 | NA | NA | TRBV28 | CASRGTGGNQPQHF | TGTGCCAGCAGGGGGACTGGGGGCAATCAGCCCCAGCATTTT
TRBJ2-1 | NA | NA | TRBV24-1 | CATSRQNNEQFF | TGTGCCACCAGTAGACAAAACAATGAGCAGTTCTTC
TRBJ1-1 | NA | NA | TRBV7-2 | CASSLSWNTEAFF | TGTGCCAGCAGCTTATCGTGGAACACTGAAGCTTTCTTT
TRBJ2-1 | NA | TRBD1 | TRBV6-2/TRBV6-3 | CASSFPTSGVTGQGEQFF | TGTGCCAGCAGTTTTCCTACCTCGGGTGTGACAGGGCAAGGTGAGCAGTTCTTC
TRBJ2-5 | NA | NA | TRBV9 | CASSRDGTGETQYF | TGTGCCAGCAGCCGGGACGGGACTGGTGAGACCCAGTACTTC
TRBJ1-4 | few | TRBD1 | TRBV5-1 | CASSLWTGNEKLFF | TGCGCCAGCAGCTTGTGGACAGGGAATGAAAAACTGTTTTTT
TRBJ1-1 | NA | TRBD1 | TRBV5-1 | CASSLGGTGSGATEAFF | TGCGCCAGCAGCTTGGGAGGGACAGGGTCAGGGGCAACTGAAGCTTTCTTT
TRBJ1-2 | NA | TRBD1 | TRBV7-2 | CASSYGTGGQGGYTF | TGTGCCAGCAGCTACGGGACAGGGGGCCAGGGTGGCTACACCTTC
TRBJ2-1 | NA | TRBD2 | TRBV30 | CACQPPGGSYNEQFF | TGTGCCTGTCAACCCCCGGGAGGCTCCTACAATGAGCAGTTCTTC
TRBJ1-1 | NA | NA | TRBV7-8 | CASSLYSGTPVRTEAFF | TGTGCCAGCAGCCTGTATTCCGGGACACCGGTGAGGACTGAAGCTTTCTTT
TRBJ1-6 | few | TRBD1 | TRBV7-2 | CASSRQGGSPLHF | TGTGCCAGCAGCCGACAGGGTGGTTCACCCCTCCACTTT
TRBJ1-1 | NA | NA | TRBV5-4 | CASSSERVGKEAFF | TGTGCCAGCAGCTCTGAACGGGTCGGTAAAGAAGCTTTCTTT
TRBJ1-2 | NA | TRBD1 | TRBV6-5 | CACRTGSYGYTF | TGTGCCTGCCGGACAGGATCCTATGGCTACACCTTC
TRBJ1-1 | NA | TRBD1 | TRBV7-8 | CASSADRVRATEAFF | TGTGCCAGCAGCGCCGACAGGGTACGGGCCACTGAAGCTTTCTTT
TRBJ1-1 | NA | TRBD1 | TRBV5-4 | CASSLDRGLAEAFF | TGTGCCAGCAGCTTGGACAGGGGGCTCGCTGAAGCTTTCTTT
TRBJ1-4 | NA | NA | TRBV4-1 | CASSQVTGTNEKLFF | TGCGCCAGCAGCCAGGTCACGGGTACAAATGAAAAACTGTTTTTT
TRBJ2-1 | NA | NA | TRBV3-1/TRBV3-2 | CASSQEGGDRDYNEQFF | TGTGCCAGCAGCCAAGAAGGGGGAGACAGAGACTACAATGAGCAGTTCTTC
TRBJ2-3 | NA | NA | TRBV7-2 | CASSLHWAADTQYF | TGTGCCAGCAGCTTACATTGGGCCGCAGATACGCAGTATTTT
TRBJ1-2 | NA | NA | TRBV7-8 | CASSPTTDHTF | TGTGCCAGCAGCCCGACGACAGACCACACCTTC
TRBJ2-1 | NA | NA | TRBV7-9 | CASSDWTPANEQFF | TGTGCCAGCAGCGACTGGACACCCGCGAATGAGCAGTTCTTC
TRBJ2-5 | NA | TRBD2 | TRBV28 | CASSLTSGRFGGETQYF | TGTGCCAGCAGTCTGACTAGCGGGAGGTTCGGCGGAGAGACCCAGTACTTC